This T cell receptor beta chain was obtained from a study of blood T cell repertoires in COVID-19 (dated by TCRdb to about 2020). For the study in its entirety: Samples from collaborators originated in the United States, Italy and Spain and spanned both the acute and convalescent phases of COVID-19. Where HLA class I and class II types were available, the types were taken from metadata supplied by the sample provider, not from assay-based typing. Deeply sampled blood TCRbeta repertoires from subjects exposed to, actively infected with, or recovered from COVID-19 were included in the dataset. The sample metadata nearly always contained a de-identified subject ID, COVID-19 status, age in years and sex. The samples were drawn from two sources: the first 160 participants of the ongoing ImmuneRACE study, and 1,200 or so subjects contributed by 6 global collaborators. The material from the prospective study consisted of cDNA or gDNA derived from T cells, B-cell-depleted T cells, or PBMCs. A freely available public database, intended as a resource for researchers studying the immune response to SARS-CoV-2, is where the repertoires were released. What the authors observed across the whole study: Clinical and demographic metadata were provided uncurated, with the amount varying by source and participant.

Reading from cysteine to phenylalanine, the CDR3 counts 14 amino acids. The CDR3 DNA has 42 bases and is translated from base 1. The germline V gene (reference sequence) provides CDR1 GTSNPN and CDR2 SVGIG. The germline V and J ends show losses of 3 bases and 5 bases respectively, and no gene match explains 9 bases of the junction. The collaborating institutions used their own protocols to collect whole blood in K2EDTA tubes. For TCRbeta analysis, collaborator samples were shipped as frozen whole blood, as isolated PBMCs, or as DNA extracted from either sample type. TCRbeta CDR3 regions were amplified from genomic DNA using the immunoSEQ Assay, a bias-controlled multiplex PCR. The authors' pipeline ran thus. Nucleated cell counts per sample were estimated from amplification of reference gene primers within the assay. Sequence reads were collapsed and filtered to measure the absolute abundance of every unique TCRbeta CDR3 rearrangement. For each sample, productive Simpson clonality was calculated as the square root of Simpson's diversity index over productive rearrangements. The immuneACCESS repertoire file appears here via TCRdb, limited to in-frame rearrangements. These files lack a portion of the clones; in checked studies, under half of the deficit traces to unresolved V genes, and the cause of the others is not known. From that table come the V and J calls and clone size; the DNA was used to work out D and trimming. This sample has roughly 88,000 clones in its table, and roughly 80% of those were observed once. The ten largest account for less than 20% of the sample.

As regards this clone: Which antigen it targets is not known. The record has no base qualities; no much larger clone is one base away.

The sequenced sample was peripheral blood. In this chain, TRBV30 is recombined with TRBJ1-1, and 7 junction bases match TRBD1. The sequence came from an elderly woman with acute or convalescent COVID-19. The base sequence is TGTGCCTGGAGCGCACCAGGGGGGTGGACTGAAGCTTTCTTT. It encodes CAWSAPGGWTEAFF. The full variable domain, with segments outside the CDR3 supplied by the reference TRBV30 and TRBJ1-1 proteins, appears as SQTIHQWPATLVQPVGSPLSLECTVEGTSNPNLYWYRQAAGRGLQLLFYSVGIGQISSEVPQNLSASRPQDRQFILSSKKLLLSDSGFYLCAWSAPGGWTEAFFGQGTRLTVV.